The 19 T cell receptor beta chains given below trace back to one sample, sequenced in a study of human T cells and chemical hapten exposure. This sample's time point: healthy volunteer bleed at 6 weeks. The starting material, unfractionated whole blood, was used for total RNA extraction. MiXCR was run by TCRdb on the RACE reads, yielding one entry per CDR3 protein. Of more than 60,000 distinct CDR3 sequences detected, roughly 8.6% appear once; the ten largest clones hold 1.5%. The sample comprised whole blood. The receptors were sampled from a male donor in good health. Some clones in this sample may be carry-over from other donors' samples.

This clonotype was observed at least ten times. The V call is TRBV14, the J call TRBJ2-3; TRBD2 is a possible D gene (6 bases). V dropped 5 bases and J dropped 3 bases, with 9 bases sitting between them. CDR1 SGHDN and CDR2 FVKESK come from the germline V gene. This CDR3 region has 13 residues. CDR3 DNA: TGTGCCAGCAGCTTGCTAGCGACAGATACGCAGTATTTT. Its translation: CASSLLATDTQYF.

This clonotype was seen only once. The chain joins TRBV7-2 to TRBJ2-7; 8 nucleotides match TRBD2. V shed 5 bases, J shed 0 bases, and the junction held 3 bases outside the gene matches. CDR3 length equals 14 residues. Germline CDR1 and CDR2: SGHTA and FQGNSA. CDR3 coding DNA: TGTGCCAGCAGCGTTAGCGGGGACTCCTACGAGCAGTACTTC. Protein: CASSVSGDSYEQYF.

The chain is built from TRBV25-1 and TRBJ1-5, with D possibly being TRBD1 (5 bases). Germline CDR1 is MGHDK and CDR2 is SYGVNS. V lost 9 bases, J lost 0 bases, and 12 bases lay in between. The CDR3 contains 14 residues. CDR3 in amino acids: CASSPGPSNQPQHF. In DNA form, the CDR3 reads TGTGCCAGTTCCCCGGGACCTAGCAATCAGCCCCAGCATTTT.

The chain recombines TRBV29-1 with TRBJ2-2; 10 bases are a match to TRBD2. Germline V gene data show CDR1 as SQVTM and CDR2 as ANQGSEA. This CDR3 has 14 amino acids. V trimming: 7 bases; J trimming: 0 bases; junction bases outside the gene matches: 2. This CDR3 is CSGGLAANTGELFF. The CDR3, as DNA: TGCAGCGGCGGACTAGCGGCGAACACCGGGGAGCTGTTTTTT.

The V gene is TRBV5-1, the J gene TRBJ2-3; weak D call: TRBD1 (5 bases). The J call may be mistaken, given a closer DNA end match to TRBJ1-5. The length of the CDR3 is 15 residues. Germline V gene data show CDR1 as SGHRS and CDR2 as YFSETQ. CDR3 sequence: CASSFSGTTPDTQHF. CDR3 coding DNA: TGCGCCAGCAGCTTCTCCGGGACTACCCCAGATACGCAGCATTTT.

The chain couples TRBV7-2 to TRBJ1-1, with 10 bases matching TRBD1. The length of the CDR3 is 16 residues. Germline CDR1 and CDR2: SGHTA and FQGNSA. The V and J ends lost 5 bases and 7 bases, in that order; junction bases with no gene match: 13. The CDR3 protein is CASSRYTGTGVNEAFF. The CDR3 nucleotides read TGTGCCAGCAGCCGATATACCGGGACAGGGGTTAATGAAGCTTTCTTT. Full variable domain (remainder filled in from reference TRBV7-2 and TRBJ1-1): GAGVSQSPSNKVTEKGKDVELRCDPISGHTALYWYRQSLGQGLEFLIYFQGNSAPDKSGLPSDRFSAERTGGSVSTLTIQRTQQEDSAVYLCASSRYTGTGVNEAFFGQGTRLTVV.

This clonotype has at least ten counts. V usage is TRBV10-3 and J usage is TRBJ1-2, with D hard to call. The CDR3 loop spans 15 amino acids. V was trimmed by 2 bases and J by 4 bases, leaving 14 bases between them. Germline V gene data show CDR1 as ENHRY and CDR2 as SYGVKD. The CDR3 loop reads CAISEPVQNPYGYTF. Written as DNA, the CDR3 is TGTGCCATCAGTGAGCCAGTACAAAACCCCTATGGCTACACCTTC.

The J gene is TRBJ1-3, the V gene TRBV12-3 or TRBV12-4; no firm D call. The CDR3 spans 17 residues. V gave up 2 bases and J gave up 0 bases, with 14 bases separating them. The CDR3 DNA is TGTGCCAGCAGTTTAAAGGTGGGAGTTTCCTCTGGAAACACCATATATTTT. This encodes CASSLKVGVSSGNTIYF.

This clonotype was seen a few times. The V call is TRBV12-3 or TRBV12-4, the J call TRBJ1-2, with D maybe TRBD1 (5 bases). Trimming cost V 3 bases and J 4 bases, with 9 bases left between them. The CDR3 sequence is 13 residues long. DNA of the CDR3: TGTGCCAGCAGTTTCGACAGAGTCTATGGCTACACCTTC. Amino acids: CASSFDRVYGYTF.

The CDR3 sequence: CASNSRDFPYEQYF. DNA of the CDR3: TGTGCCAGCAATTCCCGGGACTTCCCTTACGAGCAGTACTTC. This chain joins TRBV6-5 and TRBJ2-7, with D possibly matching TRBD2 (6 bases). Trimming left V 7 bases short and J 4 bases short, with 17 bases between. The CDR3 runs to 14 residues. The germline V gene encodes CDR1 MNHEY and CDR2 SVGAGI.

This clonotype was picked up many times. The rearrangement joins TRBV6-4 to TRBJ2-3, with 12 nucleotides matching TRBD2. Looked up from germline, CDR1 is MRHNA and CDR2 is SNTAGT. V gave up 2 bases and J gave up 2 bases; unmatched junction bases: 2. There are 16 residues in the CDR3. CDR3 bases: TGTGCCAGCAGTGACCTAGCGGGAGGGCCCACAGATACGCAGTATTTT. This translates into CASSDLAGGPTDTQYF.

With respect to this clonotype: A much larger clonotype is one base distant, so this may be a read error. The chain uses TRBV14 and TRBJ2-7, with D hard to call. The CDR3 spans 13 residues. Germline assignment: CDR1 SGHDN and CDR2 FVKESK. DNA of the CDR3: TGTGCCGGCAGCCAAGACGACTGGGACGAGCAGTACTTC. It yields the protein CAGSQDDWDEQYF.

This clonotype has ten or more counts. The chain is built from TRBV7-8 and TRBJ2-3, with 11 bases identical to TRBD2. The V gene end was trimmed by 11 bases and the J gene end by 2 bases; junction bases not matched to a gene: 6. The germline CDR1 and CDR2 sequences are SGHVS and FQNEAQ. The CDR3 is made up of 14 amino acids. CDR3 in DNA: TGTGCCGTGGGACTAGCGGCTCCCACAGATACGCAGTATTTT. Its translation is CAVGLAAPTDTQYF.

This clonotype was observed once. The chain carries TRBV20-1 and TRBJ2-5, with TRBD2 matching over 8 bases. The CDR3 has 13 residues. Germline loops: CDR1 DFQATT, CDR2 SNEGSKA (reference sequence). The V gene end was trimmed by 8 bases and the J gene end by 5 bases; junction bases not matched to a gene: 10. DNA of the CDR3: TGCAGTTGCGGTAGCGGGAACGGGGAGACCCAGTACTTC. Amino acids: CSCGSGNGETQYF.

This clonotype appeared many times. V gene TRBV5-1 combines with J gene TRBJ2-3, with D hard to call. The CDR3 loop spans 14 amino acids. Trimming shortened V by 3 bases and J by 2 bases, and 10 bases separated the two germline ends. From germline, CDR1 is SGHRS and CDR2 YFSETQ. The CDR3 spells CASSSRPITDTQYF. CDR3 nucleotide sequence: TGCGCCAGCAGCTCTCGACCTATCACAGATACGCAGTATTTT. Filled out from reference TRBV5-1 and TRBJ2-3, the complete variable domain reads KAGVTQTPRYLIKTRGQQVTLSCSPISGHRSVSWYQQTPGQGLQFLFEYFSETQRNKGNFPGRFSGRQFSNSRSEMNVSTLELGDSALYLCASSSRPITDTQYFGPGTRLTVL.

V and J are TRBV27 and TRBJ1-4, with a weak D call TRBD1 (5 bases). The CDR3 spans 16 residues. Germline V gene lookup returns CDR1 MNHEY and CDR2 SMNVEV (reference sequence). The V gene lost 2 bases and the J gene lost 4 bases, with 14 bases spanning the gap. The chain's CDR3 is CASSLPSGKVNEKLFF. CDR3 nucleotide sequence: TGTGCCAGCAGTTTACCGTCAGGGAAGGTTAATGAAAAACTGTTTTTT. Together with reference TRBV27 and TRBJ1-4, the CDR3 gives the full variable domain: EAQVTQNPRYLITVTGKKLTVTCSQNMNHEYMSWYRQDPGLGLRQIYYSMNVEVTDKGDVPEGYKVSRKEKRNFPLILESPSPNQTSLYFCASSLPSGKVNEKLFFGSGTQLSVL.

The V gene is TRBV24-1, the J gene TRBJ2-1; 7 nucleotides agree with TRBD1. Germline CDR1 reads KGHDR; CDR2 reads SFDVKD. CDR3 length: 14 amino acids. Trimming cost V 6 bases and J 6 bases; bases outside gene matches: 7. CDR3 loop: CATSPNRGGNEQFF. The CDR3 region has the DNA TGTGCCACCAGTCCAAACAGGGGTGGCAATGAGCAGTTCTTC.

V and J are TRBV3-1 and TRBJ2-7; the D gene is possibly TRBD1 (5 bases). With 0 bases removed from V and 4 bases from J, the gap between germline ends came to 25 bases. Germline CDR1 LGHDT, CDR2 YNNKEL (reference sequence). This CDR3 is 19 amino acids long. CDR3 amino acids: CASSQDAGNFDTRRYEQYF. The CDR3 nucleotides are TGTGCCAGCAGCCAAGACGCAGGGAACTTCGATACCCGAAGATACGAGCAGTACTTC.

This clonotype was detected only a few times. V and J are TRBV6-6 and TRBJ1-6; D call uncertain. Trimming removed 6 bases from V and 7 bases from J, with 7 bases in between. This CDR3 region has 12 residues. The germline V gene encodes CDR1 MNHNY and CDR2 SVGAGI (reference sequence). The CDR3 DNA reads as TGTGCCAGCAGGGACCAGAATTCACCCCTCCACTTT. As protein: CASRDQNSPLHF.